The TCR beta chain under discussion was sequenced for a study of cytomegalovirus exposure and HLA in healthy donors. General study points: Rarity held for most TCR sequences, but there were some public TCRs that occurred in many donors. Researchers counted around 170 TCR beta chains as cytomegalovirus-associated. Being indistinguishable, some V segments were excluded, TRBV6-2 and TRBV6-3 among them.

PCR involved 60 Vbeta and 13 Jbeta primers. Profiling relied on immunoSEQ multiplex PCR, and the TCRdb table lists in-frame clones only, not all of them. The sample carries over 150,000 clones, 70% to 85% recorded once. A word on this clone: No antigen is known for it.

V dropped 3 bases and J dropped 0 bases, with 11 bases sitting between them. The CDR3 extends over 15 amino acids. Per the germline V gene, CDR1 is LNHDA and CDR2 is SQIVND (reference sequence). The TCR was taken from a young man in good health and CMV-seronegative. This chain uses TRBV19 with TRBJ1-1; no firm D call. The sample comprised PBMCs. Written as DNA, the CDR3 is TGTGCCAGTAGTATCTTCTGGGAGATGAACACTGAAGCTTTCTTT. It is translated as CASSIFWEMNTEAFF.